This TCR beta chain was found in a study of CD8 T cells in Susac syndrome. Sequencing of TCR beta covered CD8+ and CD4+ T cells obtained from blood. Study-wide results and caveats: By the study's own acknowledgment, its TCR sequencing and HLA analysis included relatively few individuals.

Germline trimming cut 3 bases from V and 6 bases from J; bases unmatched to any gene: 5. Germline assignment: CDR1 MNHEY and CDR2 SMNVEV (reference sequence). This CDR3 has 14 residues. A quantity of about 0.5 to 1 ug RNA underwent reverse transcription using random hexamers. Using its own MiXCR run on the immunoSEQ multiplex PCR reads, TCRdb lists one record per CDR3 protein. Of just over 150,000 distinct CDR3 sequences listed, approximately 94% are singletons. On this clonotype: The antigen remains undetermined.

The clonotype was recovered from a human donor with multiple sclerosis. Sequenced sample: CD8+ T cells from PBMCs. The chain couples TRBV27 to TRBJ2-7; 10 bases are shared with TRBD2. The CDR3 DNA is TGTGCCAGCAGTTTGACGCGGACTAGCGGCGAGCAGTACTTC. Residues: CASSLTRTSGEQYF.